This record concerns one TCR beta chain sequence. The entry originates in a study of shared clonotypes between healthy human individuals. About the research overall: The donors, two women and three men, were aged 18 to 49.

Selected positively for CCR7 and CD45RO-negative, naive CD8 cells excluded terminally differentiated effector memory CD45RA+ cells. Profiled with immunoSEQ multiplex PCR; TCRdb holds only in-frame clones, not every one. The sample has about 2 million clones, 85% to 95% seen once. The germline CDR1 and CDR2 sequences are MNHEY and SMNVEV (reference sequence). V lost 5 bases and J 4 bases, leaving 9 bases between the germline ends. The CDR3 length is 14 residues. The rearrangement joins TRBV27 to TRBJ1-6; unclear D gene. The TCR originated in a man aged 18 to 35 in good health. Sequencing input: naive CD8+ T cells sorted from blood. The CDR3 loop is CASSGRLYNSPLHF. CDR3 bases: TGTGCCAGCAGTGGACGGTTGTATAATTCACCCCTCCACTTT.